This T cell receptor beta chain came from a study of radiation and T cells in renal cell carcinoma. Of note for this clone: Its antigen is undetermined.

General study findings and limits: Pretreatment tumor biopsies were lacking, so baseline clonotypes are unknown.

The protocol was immunoSEQ multiplex PCR, while the TCRdb copy is restricted to in-frame clones and leaves out a portion. The sample consists of just over 95,000 clones, around 80% of them appearing once. Time point specified: blood 4 weeks post-SBRT, at nephrectomy. As for treatment: 15 Gy SBRT to primary tumor, nephrectomy 4 weeks later. The CDR3 consists of 13 residues. Germline V gene sequence: CDR1 SQVTM, CDR2 ANQGSEA. V lost 2 bases to trimming and J lost 7 bases; unmatched junction nucleotides: 3. The source was blood, collected from a patient whose treatment included radiotherapy and nephrectomy. The genes are TRBV29-1 and TRBJ1-4; TRBD1 agrees at 8 bases. This TCR came from a man in his sixties with renal cell carcinoma. CDR3 loop: CSVERTGTEKLFF. The CDR3, as DNA: TGCAGCGTTGAAAGGACAGGGACTGAAAAACTGTTTTTT.